This TCR beta chain was captured in a study of blood T cell repertoires in COVID-19. Across the whole study: Specimens from acute and convalescent COVID-19 originated in the United States, Italy and Spain. T cells, B-cell-depleted T cells, or PBMCs provided the cDNA or gDNA that served as material.

This clone was observed a few times. The germline CDR1 and CDR2 sequences are SQVTM and ANQGSEA. This CDR3 comprises 13 residues. Trimming took 7 bases from V and 4 from J, leaving 13 bases between them. Assay: immunoSEQ multiplex PCR; the TCRdb copy retains only in-frame clones and omits some. The data show under 200,000 clones, around nine tenths seen once. Enrolment of Seattle patients took place during active infection, and they were followed longitudinally. The sample comprised peripheral blood. This chain uses TRBV29-1 with TRBJ1-4; no clear D gene. The sequence derives from a man in his 60s with COVID-19, enrolled during active disease. The CDR3 nucleotides are TGCAGCGCTGGCAATCCAGATAATGAAAAACTGTTTTTT. Translating it yields CSAGNPDNEKLFF.